This TCR beta chain was identified during a study of cytomegalovirus exposure and HLA in healthy donors. Across the study: A prior analysis found fewer than 120 million unique TCR beta sequences from 170 million or so T cells.

Amplification used 60 Vbeta primers and 13 Jbeta primers. Repertoires were generated with immunoSEQ multiplex PCR, while TCRdb's copy carries only in-frame clones and drops some. Altogether 70,000 to 90,000 clones are present, roughly 88% being singletons, with the ten largest covering under 20%. For this clone: The target antigen is unknown.

Findings and caveats of the study: According to the study, roughly 160 TCR beta chains were cytomegalovirus-associated. Cytomegalovirus status was reportedly diagnosed by the classifier with high specificity and sensitivity.

CDR1 is MGHRA and CDR2 is YSYEKL in the germline V gene. This CDR3 region has 15 residues. V was trimmed by 0 bases and J by 3 bases, leaving 8 bases between them. The chain combines TRBV4-1 with TRBJ2-2; D call uncertain. The clonotype was recovered from a man aged 65-85 years in good health and CMV-seropositive. Input material: PBMCs. CDR3 nucleotides: TGCGCCAGCAGCCAAGATCGGGTGGACACCGGGGAGCTGTTTTTT. Translated: CASSQDRVDTGELFF.